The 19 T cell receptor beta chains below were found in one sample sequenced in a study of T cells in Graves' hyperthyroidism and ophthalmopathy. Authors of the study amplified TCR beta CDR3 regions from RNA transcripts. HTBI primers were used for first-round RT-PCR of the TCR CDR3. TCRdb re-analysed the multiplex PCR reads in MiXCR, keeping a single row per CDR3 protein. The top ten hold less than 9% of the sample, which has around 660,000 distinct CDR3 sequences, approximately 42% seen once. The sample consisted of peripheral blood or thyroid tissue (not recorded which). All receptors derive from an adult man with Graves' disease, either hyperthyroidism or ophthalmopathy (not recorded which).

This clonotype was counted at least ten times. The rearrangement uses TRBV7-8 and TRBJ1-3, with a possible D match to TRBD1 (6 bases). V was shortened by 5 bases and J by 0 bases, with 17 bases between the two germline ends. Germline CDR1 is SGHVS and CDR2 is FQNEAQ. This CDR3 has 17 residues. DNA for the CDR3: TGTGCCAGCAGCAGAACAGGGCTTAGAGGCTCTGGAAACACCATATATTTT. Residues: CASSRTGLRGSGNTIYF.

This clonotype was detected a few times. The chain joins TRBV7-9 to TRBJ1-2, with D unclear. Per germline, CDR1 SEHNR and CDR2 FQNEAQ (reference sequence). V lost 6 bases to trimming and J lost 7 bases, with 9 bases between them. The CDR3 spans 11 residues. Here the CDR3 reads CASREAAGYTF. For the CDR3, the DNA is TGTGCCAGCAGGGAGGCGGCTGGCTACACCTTC. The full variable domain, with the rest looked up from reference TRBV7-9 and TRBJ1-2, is DTGVSQNPRHKITKRGQNVTFRCDPISEHNRLYWYRQTLGQGPEFLTYFQNEAQLEKSRLLSDRFSAERPKGSFSTLEIQRTEQGDSAMYLCASREAAGYTFGSGTRLTVV.

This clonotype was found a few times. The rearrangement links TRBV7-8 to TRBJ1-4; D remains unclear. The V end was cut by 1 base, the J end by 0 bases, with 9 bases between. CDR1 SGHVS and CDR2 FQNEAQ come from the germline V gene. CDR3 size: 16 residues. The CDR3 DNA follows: TGTGCCAGCAGCTTAGTCGCAGAGGCAACTAATGAAAAACTGTTTTTT. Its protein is CASSLVAEATNEKLFF.

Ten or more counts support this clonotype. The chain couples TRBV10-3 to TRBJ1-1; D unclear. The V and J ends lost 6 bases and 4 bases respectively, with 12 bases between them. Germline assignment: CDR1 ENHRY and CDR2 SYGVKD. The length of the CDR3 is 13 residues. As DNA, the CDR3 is TGTGCCATCAGCCCCGCGGGCGGCACTGAAGCTTTCTTT. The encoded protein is CAISPAGGTEAFF.

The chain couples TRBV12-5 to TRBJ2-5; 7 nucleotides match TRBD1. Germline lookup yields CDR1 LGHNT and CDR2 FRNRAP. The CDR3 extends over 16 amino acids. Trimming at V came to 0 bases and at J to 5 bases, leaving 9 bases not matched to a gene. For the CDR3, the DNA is TGTGCTAGTGGTTTGGTACTTGGACAGGTTTTGGAGACCCAGTACTTC. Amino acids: CASGLVLGQVLETQYF.

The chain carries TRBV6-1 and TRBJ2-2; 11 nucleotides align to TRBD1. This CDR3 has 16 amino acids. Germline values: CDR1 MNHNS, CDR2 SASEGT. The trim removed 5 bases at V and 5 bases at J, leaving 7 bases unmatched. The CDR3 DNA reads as TGTGCCAGCAGTATCGGGACAGGGGGAAGGACCGGGGAGCTGTTTTTT. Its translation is CASSIGTGGRTGELFF.

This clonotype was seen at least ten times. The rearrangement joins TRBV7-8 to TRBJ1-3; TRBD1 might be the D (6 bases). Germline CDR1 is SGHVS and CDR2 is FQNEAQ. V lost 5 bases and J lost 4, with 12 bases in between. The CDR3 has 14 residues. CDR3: CASSLQGLGNTIYF. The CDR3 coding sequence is TGTGCCAGCAGCCTACAGGGTCTCGGAAACACCATATATTTT.

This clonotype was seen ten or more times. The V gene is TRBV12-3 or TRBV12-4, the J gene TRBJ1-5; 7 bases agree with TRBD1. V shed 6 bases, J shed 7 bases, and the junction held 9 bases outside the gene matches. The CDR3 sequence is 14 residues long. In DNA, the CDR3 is TGTGCCAGCAGCCTTACAGGGGAGGACCAGCCCCAGCATTTT. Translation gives CASSLTGEDQPQHF.

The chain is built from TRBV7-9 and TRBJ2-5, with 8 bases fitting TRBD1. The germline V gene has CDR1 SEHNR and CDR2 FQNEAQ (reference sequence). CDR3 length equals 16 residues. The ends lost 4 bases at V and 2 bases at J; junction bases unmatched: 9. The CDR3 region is CASSSRQGSRQETQYF. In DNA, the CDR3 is TGTGCCAGCAGCTCCCGACAGGGGTCAAGGCAAGAGACCCAGTACTTC.

In DNA, the CDR3 is TGTGCCAGCAGCCAAGAAAGGGGCTACGAGCAGTACTTC. This codes for CASSQERGYEQYF. V and J are TRBV7-2 and TRBJ2-7; a weak D match, TRBD1 (5 bases). Germline CDR1 SGHTA, CDR2 FQGNSA. Trimming pared 5 bases from V and 3 bases from J, leaving 11 bases between. This CDR3 has 13 residues.

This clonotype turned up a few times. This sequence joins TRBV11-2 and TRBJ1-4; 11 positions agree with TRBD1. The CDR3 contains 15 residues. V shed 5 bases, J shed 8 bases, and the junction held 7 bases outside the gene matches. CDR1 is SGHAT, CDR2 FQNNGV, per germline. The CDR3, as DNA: TGTGCCAGCAGCCAAGTTCGGACAGGGGGCGAAAAACTGTTTTTT. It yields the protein CASSQVRTGGEKLFF.

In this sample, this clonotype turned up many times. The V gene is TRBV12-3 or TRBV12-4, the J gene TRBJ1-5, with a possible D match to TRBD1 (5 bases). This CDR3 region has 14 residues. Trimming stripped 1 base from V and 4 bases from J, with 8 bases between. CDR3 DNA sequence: TGTGCCAGCAGTTTAGGCAGGGCGAATCAGCCCCAGCATTTT. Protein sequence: CASSLGRANQPQHF.

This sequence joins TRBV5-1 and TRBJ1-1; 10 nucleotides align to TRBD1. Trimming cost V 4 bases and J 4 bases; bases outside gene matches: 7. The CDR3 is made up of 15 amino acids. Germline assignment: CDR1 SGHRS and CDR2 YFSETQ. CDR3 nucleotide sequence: TGCGCCAGCAGCAAAGGACAGGGGGGTGTCACTGAAGCTTTCTTT. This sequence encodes CASSKGQGGVTEAFF.

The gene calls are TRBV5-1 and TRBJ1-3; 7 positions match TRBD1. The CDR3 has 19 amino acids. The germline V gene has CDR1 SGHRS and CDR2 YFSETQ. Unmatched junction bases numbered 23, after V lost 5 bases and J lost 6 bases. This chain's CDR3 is CASRNLPGQISTLENTIYF. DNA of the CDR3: TGCGCCAGCAGGAATCTACCGGGACAGATTTCCACTCTGGAAAACACCATATATTTT.

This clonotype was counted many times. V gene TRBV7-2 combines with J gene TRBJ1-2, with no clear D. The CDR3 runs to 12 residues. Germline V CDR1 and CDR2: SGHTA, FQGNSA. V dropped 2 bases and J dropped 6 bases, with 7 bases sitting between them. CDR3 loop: CASSLSYHGYTF. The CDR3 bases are TGTGCCAGCAGCTTAAGCTACCATGGCTACACCTTC. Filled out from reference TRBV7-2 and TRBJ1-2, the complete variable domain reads GAGVSQSPSNKVTEKGKDVELRCDPISGHTALYWYRQSLGQGLEFLIYFQGNSAPDKSGLPSDRFSAERTGGSVSTLTIQRTQQEDSAVYLCASSLSYHGYTFGSGTRLTVV.

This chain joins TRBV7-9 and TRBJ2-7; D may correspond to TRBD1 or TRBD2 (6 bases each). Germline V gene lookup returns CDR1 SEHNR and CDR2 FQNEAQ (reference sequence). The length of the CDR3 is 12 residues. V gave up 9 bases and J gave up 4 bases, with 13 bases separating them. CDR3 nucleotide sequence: TGTGCCAGTATCGGGGGCAGGTACGAGCAGTACTTC. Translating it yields CASIGGRYEQYF.

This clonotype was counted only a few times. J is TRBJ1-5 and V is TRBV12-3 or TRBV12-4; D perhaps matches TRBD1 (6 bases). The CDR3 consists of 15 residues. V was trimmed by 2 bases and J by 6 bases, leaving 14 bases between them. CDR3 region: CASSLWQGISQPQHF. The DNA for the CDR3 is TGTGCCAGCAGTTTATGGCAGGGGATCAGTCAGCCCCAGCATTTT.

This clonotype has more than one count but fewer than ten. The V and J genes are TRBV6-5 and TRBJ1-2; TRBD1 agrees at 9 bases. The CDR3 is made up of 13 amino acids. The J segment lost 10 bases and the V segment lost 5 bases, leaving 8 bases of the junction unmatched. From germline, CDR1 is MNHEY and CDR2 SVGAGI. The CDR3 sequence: CASSPPGQGYYTF. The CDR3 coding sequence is TGTGCCAGCAGTCCACCGGGACAGGGCTACTACACCTTC.

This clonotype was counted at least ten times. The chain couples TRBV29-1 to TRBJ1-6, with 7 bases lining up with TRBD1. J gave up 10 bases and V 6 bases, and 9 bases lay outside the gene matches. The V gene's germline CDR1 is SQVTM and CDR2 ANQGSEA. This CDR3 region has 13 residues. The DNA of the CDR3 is TGCAGCGTGACCCAGGGGGACCCGTCACCCCTCCACTTT. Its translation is CSVTQGDPSPLHF. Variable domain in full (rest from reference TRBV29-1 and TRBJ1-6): SAVISQKPSRDICQRGTSLTIQCQVDSQVTMMFWYRQQPGQSLTLIATANQGSEATYESGFVIDKFPISRPNLTFSTLTVSNMSPEDSSIYLCSVTQGDPSPLHFGNGTRLTVT.